These 9 T cell receptor beta chains were sequenced from one sample in a study of T cells in women clearing cervical HPV infection. Assay used: immunoSEQ multiplex PCR; TCRdb lists only in-frame clones, some missing. In total, the table holds roughly 42,000 clones. Sequencing input: blood buffy coat. The receptors shown here come from a woman aged 18-69 years with a cervical HPV16 infection that either progressed to CIN3+ or cleared (not recorded which).

Comment on this clone: The read terminates 3 residues before the CDR3 end, so the remaining end is supplied by the germline J gene. The chain links TRBV10-3 to TRBJ1-6; no clear D. There are 15 residues in the CDR3. Trimming shortened V by 3 bases and J by 7 bases, and 13 bases separated the two germline ends. The germline gives CDR1 ENHRY, CDR2 SYGVKD. CDR3 residues: CAISEPGSGNSPLHF. The CDR3 DNA, read in part, is TGTGCCATCAGTGAACCGGGGAGCGGGAATTCACCC.

Comments on this clone: The DNA ends 3 residues before the CDR3 does, and the rest of the CDR3 is filled in from the germline J gene. J is TRBJ1-5 and V is TRBV7-9; D unresolved. This CDR3 has 15 residues. Germline V CDR1 and CDR2: SEHNR, FQNEAQ (reference sequence). The V and J ends lost 1 base and 7 bases respectively, with 14 bases between them. The CDR3 sequence is CASSLGAGNEQPQHF. The CDR3 DNA, read in part, is TGTGCCAGCAGCTTAGGGGCGGGGAATGAACAGCCC. The variable domain in full, with the rest retrieved from reference TRBV7-9 and TRBJ1-5, is DTGVSQNPRHKITKRGQNVTFRCDPISEHNRLYWYRQTLGQGPEFLTYFQNEAQLEKSRLLSDRFSAERPKGSFSTLEIQRTEQGDSAMYLCASSLGAGNEQPQHFGDGTRLSIL.

In the case of this clone: The read ends 3 residues early relative to the CDR3; the germline J gene fills the gap. The V call is TRBV10-1, the J call TRBJ2-1; 7 nucleotides line up with TRBD1. Germline values: CDR1 WNHNN, CDR2 SYGVQD (reference sequence). The CDR3 is 16 residues long. The J segment lost 3 bases and the V segment lost 4 bases, leaving 9 bases of the junction unmatched. The CDR3 DNA, read in part, is TGCGCCAGCAGTGGTTTTGAGGGGGCAGGCTACAATGAG. As protein: CASSGFEGAGYNE. The full CDR3 sequence reads CASSGFEGAGYNEQFF.

Regarding this clone: The read stops 3 residues short of the end of the CDR3; the missing end is completed from the germline J gene. The chain couples TRBV10-3 to TRBJ1-2; the match to TRBD1 covers 8 bases. Germline lookup yields CDR1 ENHRY and CDR2 SYGVKD. This CDR3 spans 14 amino acids. The junction had 9 bases not matched to a gene; V was cut back by 8 bases and J by 4 bases. This chain's CDR3 is CAIQRTGQGYGYTF. CDR3 bases read: TGTGCCATCCAAAGGACAGGGCAAGGCTATGGC.

A remark on this clone: The missing CDR3 end, 3 residues past where the read stops, is filled in from the germline J gene. The J gene is TRBJ2-2, the V gene TRBV7-6; a possible D gene is TRBD1 (5 bases). Germline assignment: CDR1 SGHVS and CDR2 FNYEAQ. This CDR3 spans 14 amino acids. CDR3 DNA, as far as it was read: TGTGCCAGCAGCCCAGGCCGGACACTTTCACCG. Encoded protein: CASSPGRTLSP. The entire CDR3 is CASSPGRTLSPLFF.

Turning to this clone: Read data end 3 residues before the CDR3 end; the end is taken from the germline J gene. This chain uses TRBV20-1 with TRBJ2-3; 7 bases fit TRBD1. From germline, CDR1 is DFQATT and CDR2 SNEGSKA (reference sequence). J gave up 2 bases and V 0 bases, and 5 bases lay outside the gene matches. There are 15 residues in the CDR3. Incomplete CDR3 DNA: TGCAGTGCTAGAGAACCGGACAGGTACACAGATACG. Amino acids: CSAREPDRYTDT. The whole CDR3 sequence reads CSAREPDRYTDTQYF.

About this clone itself: The read terminates 3 residues ahead of where the CDR3 ends, so the germline J gene completes it. This chain uses TRBV14 with TRBJ2-1; 7 bases fit TRBD2. V was pared by 3 bases and J by 9 bases, with 11 bases of the junction left unmatched. Looked up from germline, CDR1 is SGHDN and CDR2 is FVKESK. This CDR3 spans 15 amino acids. The CDR3 DNA, read in part, is TGTGCCAGCAGCCATCTATCCCCGGGGGGTGGTGAG. This translates into CASSHLSPGGGE. The whole CDR3 sequence is CASSHLSPGGGEQFF.

CDR3 loop: CASSLTVGTGSYEQYF. CDR3 bases read: TGCGCCAGCAGCTTGACCGTCGGGACAGGTTCCTACGAG. The J gene is TRBJ2-7, the V gene TRBV5-1; 8 bases are a match to TRBD1. The read terminates 3 residues before the CDR3 end, so the remaining end is supplied by the germline J gene. Trimming removed 1 base from V and 1 base from J; junction bases left unmatched: 7. Germline V gene data show CDR1 as SGHRS and CDR2 as YFSETQ. The CDR3 extends over 16 amino acids.

With respect to this clone: Sequencing ends 3 residues short of the CDR3 end; the germline J gene provides the rest. This chain joins TRBV18 and TRBJ1-2; no definite D call. Germline V lookup: CDR1 KGHSH, CDR2 LQKENI. V gave up 6 bases and J gave up 7 bases, with 15 bases separating them. The CDR3 extends over 13 amino acids. The sequenced part of the CDR3 DNA is TGTGCCAGCTCCCAAGGGTCCTACCCTGGC. The encoded protein is CASSQGSYPG. The entire CDR3 sequence reads CASSQGSYPGYTF.